This T cell receptor beta chain was found in a study of regulatory dendritic cells for organ transplantation (dated by TCRdb to the late 2010s). Background for the entire study: TCRbeta repertoires were sequenced from sorted naive and memory CD4+ and CD8+ T cells before and after allostimulation with regulatory or mature dendritic cells.

FACS was used to sort CD4+ or CD8+ cells into naive T cells (CD45RA+) and memory T cells (CD45RO+). T cells for TCR sequencing came from two healthy control subjects. Unstimulated sorted T cell subsets were used as baseline controls for the mixed lymphocyte reactions. The Qiagen DNeasy Blood & Tissue Kit was used for extraction of genomic DNA. About this clone itself: Its recognized antigen is unknown. Per-base qualities were not stored, and no clone one base away is much larger.

TCRbeta CDR3 regions were amplified by multiplexed two-step PCR using Vbeta-specific forward primers and Jbeta-specific reverse primers. The TCRbeta libraries were sequenced on an Illumina instrument via the immunoSEQ service. Processing in the source paper ran as follows. IMGT annotation was used to assign V, D and J genes, and synthetic CDR3 analogues were used to correct the counts for multiplex PCR bias. Repertoire clonality was computed in the immunoSEQ Analyzer as one minus normalized Shannon entropy. Clonal expansion was defined using Fisher's exact test with Benjamini-Hochberg false discovery rate control and a two-tailed threshold of P<0.01. This immuneACCESS table, as held by TCRdb, lists in-frame sequences with V and J called but not all clones. Of the missing ones, under half trace to an unresolved V gene in checked studies; the others have no known cause. V and J calls and clone size come straight from that table; D and trimming were deduced from the DNA. The table for this sample lists roughly 27,000 clones; around 79% of them were counted only once. The ten biggest clones cover approximately 2.2% of the sample.

Broad study findings and their caveats: Allostimulation expanded memory CD8+ clones in both subjects, but regulatory dendritic cells appeared to induce more limited expansion than mature dendritic cells. Among the resting subsets, the most alloreactive TCR clonotypes were found in memory CD8+ T cells. Naive CD4+ and CD8+ T cells showed highly diverse repertoires, whereas memory cells were less diverse and memory CD8+ cells were the most oligoclonal. The authors pointed out considerable heterogeneity between individuals in the alloreactive memory CD8+ T cell pool, and only a couple of subjects were sequenced.

Counted from cysteine to phenylalanine, this CDR3 has 17 amino acids. Solely the CDR3 DNA is kept, with 51 bases framed from the first base. V is reduced by 3 bases and J by 8 bases, leaving a spacing of 22 bases between them. CDR1 and CDR2 are drawn from the germline V gene (reference sequence): WNHNN, SYGVQD. This TCR was recovered from a human donor in good health. The specimen was memory CD4+ T cells from blood. The sample's cell subset or site label, decoded: CD45RO+ memory T cells. The chain is encoded by TRBV10-1 joined to TRBJ2-2; the D gene is unclear. The nucleotide sequence is TGCGCCAGCAGTGATCAACAAATAAAGCCTGAGAAGGGGGAGCTGTTTTTT. It codes for CASSDQQIKPEKGELFF.